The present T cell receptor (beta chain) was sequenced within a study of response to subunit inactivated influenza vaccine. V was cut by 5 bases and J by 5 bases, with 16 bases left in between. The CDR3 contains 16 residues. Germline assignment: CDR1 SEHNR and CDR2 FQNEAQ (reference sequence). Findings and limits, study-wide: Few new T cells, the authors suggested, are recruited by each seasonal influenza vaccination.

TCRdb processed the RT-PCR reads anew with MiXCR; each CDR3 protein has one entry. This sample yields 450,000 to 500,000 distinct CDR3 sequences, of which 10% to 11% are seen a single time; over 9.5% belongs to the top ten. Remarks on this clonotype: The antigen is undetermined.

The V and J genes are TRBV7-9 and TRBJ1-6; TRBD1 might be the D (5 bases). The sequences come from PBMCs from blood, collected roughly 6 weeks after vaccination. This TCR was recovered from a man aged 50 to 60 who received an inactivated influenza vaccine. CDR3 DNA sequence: TGTGCCAGCAGCCGTCAGGGACTCCGTAATAATTCACCCCTCCACTTT. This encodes CASSRQGLRNNSPLHF.